This is a list of T cell receptor beta chains from one sample in a study of T cells expressing NK-cell markers. From its re-call of the 5' RACE reads, TCRdb lists each CDR3 protein once, without DNA. The sample shows 300,000 to 450,000 distinct CDR3 sequences, and around 5% sits with its ten largest clones. Sequencing was carried out using blood T cells: a sorted CD56 or NKG2C T cell subset, CD4+ or CD8+ T cells, or bulk PBMC T cells (not recorded which). These receptors originate from a man aged 18-70 years in good health. The CDR3 runs from the conserved cysteine through the conserved F or W.

j_gene | len | v_gene | CDR3aa
TRBJ1-2 | 12 | TRBV2 | CASSGAGSRYTF
TRBJ2-7 | 15 | TRBV13 | CASSPYRDRGYEQYF
TRBJ2-1 | 17 | TRBV5-1 | CASSLARARGVYNEQFF
TRBJ2-3 | 17 | TRBV20-1 | CSARELRLAGWPDTQYF
TRBJ1-4 | 16 | TRBV7-9 | CASSFKQAGRGEKLFF
TRBJ2-7 | 17 | TRBV5-1 | CASSLREGNSYSYEQYF
TRBJ2-5 | 16 | TRBV6-1 | CASSEHRSSGGKTQYF
TRBJ1-6 | 14 | TRBV28 | CASSPDIFSSPLHF
TRBJ2-1 | 15 | TRBV12-3/TRBV12-4 | CASSQTGGVYNEQFF
TRBJ1-5 | 15 | TRBV24-1 | CATSDLGGDDQPQHF
TRBJ2-3 | 17 | TRBV15 | CATSRDIPWGITDTQYF
TRBJ2-5 | 15 | TRBV4-1 | CASSLETRGGETQYF
TRBJ2-2 | 14 | TRBV14 | CASSGGTNTGELFF
TRBJ1-5 | 14 | TRBV5-6 | CASSYGQGVQPQHF
TRBJ1-2 | 14 | TRBV25-1 | CASSELGGNYGYTF
TRBJ2-3 | 13 | TRBV20-1 | CSASESGGAAQYF
TRBJ2-1 | 16 | TRBV3-1 | CASSQNGQGTYNEQFF
TRBJ2-5 | 16 | TRBV3-1 | CASSLIGGGRQETQYF
TRBJ1-2 | 17 | TRBV7-9 | CASSVGEMRRRGYGYTF
TRBJ1-6 | 15 | TRBV6-5 | CASSYEKGAYSPLHF
TRBJ2-2 | 15 | TRBV5-5 | CASSTLPGSTGELFF